The sequence of this T cell receptor beta chain was determined in a study of graft-versus-host responses after intestinal transplantation. Study background: Induction with anti-thymocyte globulin, then tacrolimus and steroids for three to four years, was given to all recipients.

Of note for this clone: Its antigen remains unknown.

Overall study results and limits: Analysis identified GvH clones in recipient marrow, with some appearing first in ileum or blood. Declines in HvG clones occurring early post-transplant were associated with peak circulating GvH clone levels. In patients with graft-donor T cell macrochimerism, allograft graft-versus-host to host-versus-graft clonal ratios were high.

Some clones are missing from TCRdb's copy, which holds only in-frame ones; the method was immunoSEQ multiplex PCR. The profile shows about 90,000 clones, approximately 90% of them singletons. Sequences were derived from unstimulated CD4+ T cells sorted from spleen or lymph node cells, sampled before transplant. This TCR was sampled from a human donor who was the organ donor for an intestinal transplant.

The CDR3 region is CASSPGTRFTLAKNIQYF. In DNA form, the CDR3 reads TGTGCCAGCTCGCCCGGGACTAGGTTTACTCTAGCCAAAAACATTCAGTACTTC. V usage is TRBV18 and J usage is TRBJ2-4; 8 nucleotides line up with TRBD2. This CDR3 comprises 18 residues. CDR1 is KGHSH and CDR2 is LQKENI in the germline V gene. Trimming took 6 bases from V and 0 from J; bases not matched to a gene: 13.